This T cell receptor beta chain was captured by sequencing in a study of T-cell memory formation after mild COVID-19. On the study more broadly: TCR clusters were mostly confined to one donor each. Regarding the study as a whole: CD4+ contracting clones were found mainly in CM and EM, and CD8+ ones in EMRA. Several responding clones turned up in pre-infection memory, indicating that cross-reactive memory may have taken part.

Turning to this clonotype: The antigen is unknown.

The germline V gene has CDR1 MNHEY and CDR2 SVGEGT. Trimming cost V 2 bases and J 7 bases, with 3 bases left between them. This CDR3 has 10 residues. TCRdb re-derived calls from the 5' RACE reads in MiXCR, one entry per CDR3 protein. There are about 560,000 distinct CDR3 sequences in the sample; over 15% occur only once, and about 11% lies in the top ten. The source is an adult woman who had mild COVID-19 (a few samples of this study predate the infection). Cell type and time point are not known. Sequenced: PBMCs or a T cell subset sorted from them (not recorded which). This chain connects TRBV6-2 or TRBV6-3 to TRBJ2-7; no clear D. The CDR3 nucleotides read TGTGCCAGCAGTTACCGGGAGCAGTACTTC. Its translation is CASSYREQYF.